This is a list of T cell receptor beta chains from one sample in a study of OX40 agonist ivuxolimab in advanced cancers. Sequencing was performed with immunoSEQ multiplex PCR; in TCRdb, only in-frame clones are kept and a portion is missing. This sample has under 70,000 clones, with 85% found just once. Sequencing was performed on CD4+ or CD8+ T cells sorted from blood, taken in a trial of the OX40 agonist ivuxolimab. These TCRs come from an adult with an advanced solid tumor such as melanoma, head and neck, liver or kidney cancer. The CDR3 runs from the conserved cysteine through the conserved F or W. Fields, in order: clone size, V gene, J gene, D gene, CDR3 DNA, CDR3 protein. D genes are given only for firm matches. Clone size appears in some rows only: once, few, many, or a class for an expanded clone.

clone_size: .; v_call: TRBV19; j_call: TRBJ1-2; d_call: TRBD1; cdr3_nt: TGTGCCAGTAACAGGGGGGCTAACTATGGCTACACCTTC; cdr3_aa: CASNRGANYGYTF
clone_size: .; v_call: TRBV19; j_call: TRBJ2-6; d_call: TRBD2; cdr3_nt: TGTGCCAGTAGTATTAATCCTAGCGGGATTGGGGCCAACGTCCTGACTTTC; cdr3_aa: CASSINPSGIGANVLTF
clone_size: .; v_call: TRBV30; j_call: TRBJ1-4; d_call: .; cdr3_nt: TGTGCCTGGACCCCCCTGGGGACCTCGGTGATGTATGAAAAACTGTTTTTT; cdr3_aa: CAWTPLGTSVMYEKLFF
clone_size: .; v_call: TRBV19; j_call: TRBJ1-6; d_call: .; cdr3_nt: TGTGCCAGTAGTGAGGACGGATTTTCACCCCTCCACTTT; cdr3_aa: CASSEDGFSPLHF
clone_size: .; v_call: TRBV4-1; j_call: TRBJ2-4; d_call: TRBD1; cdr3_nt: TGCGCCAGCAGCCAAGAGCAGGGGGCTAGACTAGTCCCAAAAAACATTCAGTACTTC; cdr3_aa: CASSQEQGARLVPKNIQYF
clone_size: .; v_call: TRBV18; j_call: TRBJ1-1; d_call: .; cdr3_nt: TGTGCCAGCTCACCAGGGCTCAACACTGAAGCTTTCTTT; cdr3_aa: CASSPGLNTEAFF
clone_size: .; v_call: TRBV7-2; j_call: TRBJ2-1; d_call: .; cdr3_nt: TGTGCCAGCAGCGGAGTACAGGCGGAGAGATACAATGAGCAGTTCTTC; cdr3_aa: CASSGVQAERYNEQFF
clone_size: once; v_call: TRBV19; j_call: TRBJ2-2; d_call: .; cdr3_nt: TGTGCCAGCAAAAGGAGAACCGGGGAGCTGTTTTTT; cdr3_aa: CASKRRTGELFF
clone_size: .; v_call: TRBV28; j_call: TRBJ2-3; d_call: .; cdr3_nt: TGTGCCAGCCGTGAGGGCGGTAGCACAGATACGCAGTATTTT; cdr3_aa: CASREGGSTDTQYF
clone_size: .; v_call: TRBV5-1; j_call: TRBJ2-7; d_call: .; cdr3_nt: TGCGCCAGCAGCCCCACAGGGTCCTACGAGCAGTACTTC; cdr3_aa: CASSPTGSYEQYF
clone_size: .; v_call: TRBV28; j_call: TRBJ2-7; d_call: .; cdr3_nt: TGTGCCAGCAGTTTACTCCAACGGCCCGGGCAGTACGAGCAGTACTTC; cdr3_aa: CASSLLQRPGQYEQYF
clone_size: once; v_call: TRBV7-8; j_call: TRBJ2-7; d_call: .; cdr3_nt: TGTGCCAGCAGCTTAGGGGTAGAGCAGTACTTC; cdr3_aa: CASSLGVEQYF
clone_size: .; v_call: TRBV10-1; j_call: TRBJ2-7; d_call: .; cdr3_nt: TGCGCCAGCAGCGGCGACGCCCTCTACGAGCAGTACTTC; cdr3_aa: CASSGDALYEQYF
clone_size: .; v_call: TRBV21-1; j_call: TRBJ1-6; d_call: .; cdr3_nt: TGTGCCAGCAGCACCTGGTCGACGGAATTCTATAATTCACCCCTCCACTTT; cdr3_aa: CASSTWSTEFYNSPLHF
clone_size: .; v_call: TRBV5-4; j_call: TRBJ1-3; d_call: .; cdr3_nt: TGTGCCAGCAGCTTACAGGGAATAGGTGGAAACACCATATATTTT; cdr3_aa: CASSLQGIGGNTIYF
clone_size: .; v_call: TRBV5-4; j_call: TRBJ2-1; d_call: .; cdr3_nt: TGTGCCAGCAGCTCTAGACCTTACAATGAGCAGTTCTTC; cdr3_aa: CASSSRPYNEQFF
clone_size: .; v_call: TRBV28; j_call: TRBJ1-1; d_call: .; cdr3_nt: TGTGCCAGCAGTTTCCGGGGGACCACTGAAGCTTTCTTT; cdr3_aa: CASSFRGTTEAFF
clone_size: .; v_call: TRBV6-5; j_call: TRBJ1-4; d_call: TRBD1; cdr3_nt: TGTGCCAGCAGTTACTCGGGCGGACAGGGAAGTGAAAAACTGTTTTTT; cdr3_aa: CASSYSGGQGSEKLFF
clone_size: .; v_call: TRBV9; j_call: TRBJ2-1; d_call: TRBD2; cdr3_nt: TGTGCCAGCAGTGGGGGACTAGCGGGGTGGTTCCAGTTCTTC; cdr3_aa: CASSGGLAGWFQFF
clone_size: .; v_call: TRBV18; j_call: TRBJ2-5; d_call: .; cdr3_nt: TGTGCCAGCTCACAGCCGACAGACCCCCAAGAGACCCAGTACTTC; cdr3_aa: CASSQPTDPQETQYF
clone_size: .; v_call: TRBV7-8; j_call: TRBJ2-7; d_call: TRBD2; cdr3_nt: TGTGCCAGCAGACCTTTAGCGGGCCCAAGCTACGAGCAGTACTTC; cdr3_aa: CASRPLAGPSYEQYF
clone_size: .; v_call: TRBV7-2; j_call: TRBJ2-7; d_call: .; cdr3_nt: TGTGCCAGCAGCTCCTCCGGGATTACGGCCTACGAGCAGTACTTC; cdr3_aa: CASSSSGITAYEQYF
clone_size: .; v_call: TRBV6-6; j_call: TRBJ1-2; d_call: .; cdr3_nt: TGTGCCAGCAGTTACTCGAGGGGGGGGATGCCTTATGGCTACACCTTC; cdr3_aa: CASSYSRGGMPYGYTF
clone_size: .; v_call: TRBV7-5; j_call: TRBJ2-2; d_call: .; cdr3_nt: TGTGTCAGAAGCTTAGACCCCTCCGGGACTAGCATCACCGGGGAGCTGTTTTTT; cdr3_aa: CVRSLDPSGTSITGELFF
clone_size: few; v_call: TRBV4-1; j_call: TRBJ1-6; d_call: .; cdr3_nt: TGCGCCAGCAGCCAAGGGGGCGCCAATTCACCCCTCCACTTT; cdr3_aa: CASSQGGANSPLHF
clone_size: .; v_call: TRBV7-2; j_call: TRBJ1-1; d_call: .; cdr3_nt: TGTGCCAGCAGCCGCGGTGGGCGCGAAGCTTTCTTT; cdr3_aa: CASSRGGREAFF
clone_size: .; v_call: TRBV10-3; j_call: TRBJ1-1; d_call: .; cdr3_nt: TGTGCCATCAGTGGTGTTGGGGGGCGGTCGACCATGAACACTGAAGCTTTCTTT; cdr3_aa: CAISGVGGRSTMNTEAFF
clone_size: .; v_call: TRBV9; j_call: TRBJ2-7; d_call: TRBD1; cdr3_nt: TGTGCCAGCAGCGTAACCCGGGACAGGACATACGAGCAGTACTTC; cdr3_aa: CASSVTRDRTYEQYF
clone_size: medium-sized; v_call: TRBV27; j_call: TRBJ2-5; d_call: .; cdr3_nt: TGTGCCAGCAGTTGGCCGCGACGGTGGTACTTC; cdr3_aa: CASSWPRRWYF
clone_size: .; v_call: TRBV5-4; j_call: TRBJ2-5; d_call: .; cdr3_nt: TGTGCCAGCAGCCCGTGGGGGAAAGAGACCCAGTACTTC; cdr3_aa: CASSPWGKETQYF
clone_size: .; v_call: TRBV2; j_call: TRBJ2-7; d_call: .; cdr3_nt: TGTGCCAGCAAGCTAAGCCACGAGCAGTACTTC; cdr3_aa: CASKLSHEQYF
clone_size: .; v_call: TRBV30; j_call: TRBJ1-5; d_call: TRBD1; cdr3_nt: TGTGCCTGGAGTTACAGGGGCAACGTTCAGCCCCAGCATTTT; cdr3_aa: CAWSYRGNVQPQHF
clone_size: .; v_call: TRBV18; j_call: TRBJ2-5; d_call: TRBD1; cdr3_nt: TGTGCCAGCTCCTTCAGGGGGCAAGAGACCCAGTACTTC; cdr3_aa: CASSFRGQETQYF
clone_size: .; v_call: TRBV28; j_call: TRBJ2-5; d_call: .; cdr3_nt: TGTGCCAGCAGACCTACAGGGTCCGAAGAGACCCAGTACTTC; cdr3_aa: CASRPTGSEETQYF
clone_size: .; v_call: TRBV5-4; j_call: TRBJ2-6; d_call: .; cdr3_nt: TGTGCCAGCAGCCGGACAGCCTCTGGGGCCAACGTCCTGACTTTC; cdr3_aa: CASSRTASGANVLTF
clone_size: .; v_call: TRBV9; j_call: TRBJ1-2; d_call: .; cdr3_nt: TGTGCCAGCAGCGTCGGGACATACTATGGCTACACCTTC; cdr3_aa: CASSVGTYYGYTF
clone_size: .; v_call: TRBV6-5; j_call: TRBJ2-2; d_call: .; cdr3_nt: TGTGCCAGCCGAAACGAGGTTAGCACCGGGGAGCTGTTTTTT; cdr3_aa: CASRNEVSTGELFF
clone_size: .; v_call: TRBV18; j_call: TRBJ2-1; d_call: TRBD1; cdr3_nt: TGTGCCAGCTCACTCGGGACAGCTACTTACAATGAGCAGTTCTTC; cdr3_aa: CASSLGTATYNEQFF
clone_size: .; v_call: TRBV7-3; j_call: TRBJ2-2; d_call: TRBD2; cdr3_nt: TGTGCCAGCAGCTTCTCGCGGGGGTGGTTCACCGGGGAGCTGTTTTTT; cdr3_aa: CASSFSRGWFTGELFF